The 26 T cell receptor beta chains presented below share a single source sample, sequenced in a study of blood T cell repertoires in COVID-19 (dated by TCRdb to 2019 to 2021). The protocol used for the library was the immunoSEQ multiplex PCR assay. TCRdb holds this immuneACCESS table with in-frame rearrangements only. Some clones are missing; in checked studies, unresolved V genes explain under half, and the rest has no known cause. The sample table contains some 80,000 clones; only one count was recorded for under 95% of them. In total, the top ten clones hold roughly 15% of the sample. Material for sequencing was peripheral blood. The receptor set was obtained from an elderly woman with active or convalescent COVID-19.

This chain uses TRBV7-2 with TRBJ2-5; D might be TRBD2 (6 bases). The CDR3 consists of 13 residues. Germline V CDR1 and CDR2: SGHTA, FQGNSA. The V gene lost 4 bases and the J gene lost 5 bases, with 11 bases spanning the gap. The CDR3 DNA follows: TGTGCCAGCAGCTCTCTTGGGGGGGAGACCCAGTACTTC. Amino acids: CASSSLGGETQYF.

V gene TRBV5-1 combines with J gene TRBJ2-7; tentative D call: TRBD2 (5 bases). Germline V gene lookup returns CDR1 SGHRS and CDR2 YFSETQ. The CDR3 is made up of 14 amino acids. The V and J ends lost 0 bases and 3 bases respectively, with 10 bases between them. CDR3 protein: CASSLATEGYEQYF. The DNA of the CDR3 is TGCGCCAGCAGCTTGGCCACTGAGGGCTACGAGCAGTACTTC.

The chain links TRBV4-2 to TRBJ1-2; D unresolved. Germline CDR1 is LGHNA and CDR2 is YNFKEQ. With 0 bases removed from V and 5 bases from J, the gap between germline ends came to 16 bases. The CDR3 has 16 residues. The CDR3 sequence: CASSQDSQASWYGYTF. DNA for the CDR3: TGTGCCAGCAGCCAAGATTCGCAGGCCAGTTGGTATGGCTACACCTTC.

The chain couples TRBV28 to TRBJ1-6; D ambiguous. V shed 4 bases and J shed 0 bases, with 10 bases lying between them. CDR3 length equals 16 residues. Germline CDR1 is MDHEN and CDR2 is SYDVKM. The DNA for the CDR3 is TGTGCCAGCAGTTGGAGTCTGAGCTCCTATAATTCACCCCTCCACTTT. Translating gives CASSWSLSSYNSPLHF.

The CDR3 loop is CASSHGQSYEQYF. The CDR3 nucleotides are TGTGCCAGCAGTCATGGACAGTCCTACGAGCAGTACTTC. The chain has TRBV6-5 and TRBJ2-7; tentative D call: TRBD1 (6 bases). V was shortened by 5 bases and J by 1 base, with 9 bases between the two germline ends. The CDR3 contains 13 residues. Germline V lookup: CDR1 MNHEY, CDR2 SVGAGI.

This clone was recorded once. The genes are TRBV3-1 (or the pseudogene TRBV3-2) and TRBJ1-4, with 8 bases aligning to TRBD1. V lost 6 bases and J lost 0; bases outside the gene matches: 9. The CDR3 sequence is 17 residues long. From germline, CDR1 is LGHDT and CDR2 YNNKEL (reference sequence). The CDR3 DNA is TGTGCCAGCAGTAGGACAGGGAGAGAAGCAACTAATGAAAAACTGTTTTTT. This codes for CASSRTGREATNEKLFF.

This clone came up once. The V and J genes are TRBV7-3 and TRBJ1-1; D unclear. The CDR3 has 13 residues. V lost 5 bases to trimming and J lost 1 base, with 8 bases between them. Germline lookup yields CDR1 SGHTA and CDR2 FQGTGA. The CDR3 is CASSRDPNTEAFF. DNA for the CDR3: TGTGCCAGCAGCCGAGATCCGAACACTGAAGCTTTCTTT.

This chain connects TRBV2 to TRBJ2-7; D ambiguous. This CDR3 is 12 amino acids long. Germline V CDR1 and CDR2: SNHLY, FYNNEI. The V gene lost 0 bases and the J gene lost 10 bases, with 10 bases spanning the gap. The DNA for the CDR3 is TGTGCCAGCAGTGAAGCGGTGGCCGTACAGTACTTC. Protein sequence: CASSEAVAVQYF.

This clone was found a few times. The rearrangement joins TRBV4-3 to TRBJ2-7; 9 bases agree with TRBD1. The CDR3 has 15 amino acids. Per germline, CDR1 LGHNA and CDR2 YSLEER. V shed 0 bases and J 7 bases; nucleotides not matched to a gene: 7. In DNA, the CDR3 is TGCGCCAGCAGCCAAGATATACAGGGGGCCGGTGAGCAGTACTTC. This gives the protein CASSQDIQGAGEQYF.

The rearrangement joins TRBV24-1 to TRBJ2-1; 12 bases agree with TRBD2. The CDR3 has 16 amino acids. With V trimmed by 1 base and J by 9 bases, 6 bases remained unmatched. From germline, CDR1 is KGHDR and CDR2 SFDVKD. CDR3 region: CATSDLSSGGVAEQFF. DNA of the CDR3: TGTGCCACCAGTGATTTATCTAGCGGGGGGGTGGCTGAGCAGTTCTTC.

The rearrangement joins TRBV25-1 to TRBJ1-2; TRBD1 matches 7 bases. Trimming removed 4 bases from V and 0 bases from J; junction bases left unmatched: 8. This CDR3 has 16 residues. Per germline, CDR1 MGHDK and CDR2 SYGVNS. The CDR3 spells CASSANHGTANYGYTF. CDR3 sequence (DNA): TGTGCCAGCAGTGCAAACCACGGGACAGCTAACTATGGCTACACCTTC.

The chain is built from TRBV19 and TRBJ1-5; D is possibly TRBD1 (5 bases). The V gene's germline CDR1 is LNHDA and CDR2 SQIVND (reference sequence). Trimming left V 7 bases short and J 2 bases short, with 18 bases between. The CDR3 sequence is 16 residues long. CDR3 coding DNA: TGTGCCAGTAAAGCCCAGGGCCTGCAGCGCAATCAGCCCCAGCATTTT. This codes for CASKAQGLQRNQPQHF.

The V and J genes are TRBV11-2 and TRBJ2-2; 9 nucleotides line up with TRBD2. CDR3 length equals 16 residues. The junction had 7 bases not matched to a gene; V was cut back by 5 bases and J by 3 bases. Germline V gene data show CDR1 as SGHAT and CDR2 as FQNNGV. In nucleotides, the CDR3 is TGTGCCAGCAGCCCGCGGGGGGGCACGTACACCGGGGAGCTGTTTTTT. It translates to CASSPRGGTYTGELFF.

This chain uses TRBV28 with TRBJ1-5, with D maybe TRBD1 (6 bases). Between the trimmed V and J ends, which lost 8 bases and 7 bases, there was a span of 12 bases. Germline assignment: CDR1 MDHEN and CDR2 SYDVKM. The CDR3 has 12 residues. The CDR3 bases are TGTGCCAGCCACAGGGAAGGCCAGCCCCAGCATTTT. Its protein is CASHREGQPQHF.

V usage is TRBV6-2 or TRBV6-3 and J usage is TRBJ2-2; 9 positions agree with TRBD1. Germline trimming cut 4 bases from V and 1 base from J; bases unmatched to any gene: 7. CDR1 and CDR2 (germline): MNHEY, SVGEGT. The CDR3 contains 17 residues. Here the CDR3 DNA reads TGTGCCAGCAGTTGGGGGAACAGGGGGCTGAACACCGGGGAGCTGTTTTTT. This encodes CASSWGNRGLNTGELFF.

The rearrangement joins TRBV28 to TRBJ1-1, with D possibly being TRBD1 (6 bases). The CDR3 contains 13 residues. Trimming stripped 5 bases from V and 11 bases from J, with 18 bases between. Germline CDR1 is MDHEN and CDR2 is SYDVKM. CDR3 in DNA: TGTGCCAGCAGTCCCACACGGGGGGCAGTGGCTTTCTTT. This gives the protein CASSPTRGAVAFF.

This clone was found once. The V gene is TRBV27, the J gene TRBJ2-1; the match to TRBD2 covers 9 bases. The germline gives CDR1 MNHEY, CDR2 SMNVEV (reference sequence). This CDR3 comprises 15 residues. V lost 8 bases and J lost 4; bases outside the gene matches: 9. Here the CDR3 reads CASAYSGGLYNEQFF. DNA for the CDR3: TGTGCCAGCGCTTATAGCGGGGGACTTTACAATGAGCAGTTCTTC.

The chain joins TRBV5-8 to TRBJ1-2; D is perhaps TRBD1 (6 bases). V was pared by 4 bases and J by 4 bases, with 20 bases between. Germline V lookup: CDR1 SGHTS, CDR2 YDEGEE. This CDR3 is 16 amino acids long. The DNA of the CDR3 is TGTGCCAGCAGCCAACGGGGGGGGCTCGGATTCTATGGCTACACCTTC. The encoded protein is CASSQRGGLGFYGYTF. The variable domain in full, with the rest retrieved from reference TRBV5-8 and TRBJ1-2, is EAGVTQSPTHLIKTRGQQATLRCSPISGHTSVYWYQQALGLGLQFLLWYDEGEERNRGNFPPRFSGRQFPNYSSELNVNALELEDSALYLCASSQRGGLGFYGYTFGSGTRLTVV.

The genes are TRBV13 and TRBJ1-5, with D possibly TRBD1 on 6 matching bases. The V end was cut by 0 bases, the J end by 4 bases, with 7 bases between. This CDR3 region has 14 residues. Germline CDR1 is PRHDT and CDR2 is FYEKMQ (reference sequence). Here the CDR3 reads CASSLGQGNQPQHF. The DNA of the CDR3 is TGTGCCAGCAGCTTAGGCCAGGGGAATCAGCCCCAGCATTTT.

The genes are TRBV28 and TRBJ1-6, with TRBD1 as a possible D gene (6 bases). The CDR3 is made up of 15 amino acids. Trimming took 8 bases from V and 6 from J, leaving 17 bases between them. Looked up from germline, CDR1 is MDHEN and CDR2 is SYDVKM. The CDR3 DNA follows: TGTGCCAGCGGACCGACTGGGGGCGGTAATTCACCCCTCCACTTT. Encoded protein: CASGPTGGGNSPLHF.

The J gene is TRBJ2-3, the V gene TRBV20-1, with 8 bases matching TRBD2. Germline lookup yields CDR1 DFQATT and CDR2 SNEGSKA (reference sequence). The length of the CDR3 is 14 residues. Germline trimming cut 3 bases from V and 2 bases from J; bases unmatched to any gene: 4. CDR3 region: CSASVAGFTDTQYF. CDR3 DNA: TGCAGTGCTAGTGTAGCGGGGTTCACAGATACGCAGTATTTT.

The rearrangement links TRBV6-5 to TRBJ2-3, with no clear D. This CDR3 is built from 13 residues. With 7 bases removed from V and 0 bases from J, the gap between germline ends came to 8 bases. The germline gives CDR1 MNHEY, CDR2 SVGAGI. The CDR3 DNA is TGTGCCAGCACCCCCGGTAGCACAGATACGCAGTATTTT. This translates into CASTPGSTDTQYF.

The rearrangement uses TRBV6-5 and TRBJ1-1, with a tentative D call TRBD1 (6 bases). The CDR3 length is 13 residues. Germline V lookup: CDR1 MNHEY, CDR2 SVGAGI. For the CDR3, the DNA is TGTGGGCTACAGGGCGGCATGAACACTGAAGCTTTCTTT. Protein product: CGLQGGMNTEAFF.

V gene TRBV4-2 combines with J gene TRBJ1-3; the D is unclear. Trimming took off 1 base at V and 4 bases at J, with 11 bases between the two ends. The CDR3 loop spans 15 amino acids. Germline V lookup: CDR1 LGHNA, CDR2 YNFKEQ. CDR3 residues: CASSQGGSLGNTIYF. The DNA of the CDR3 is TGTGCCAGCAGCCAAGGAGGTAGTTTGGGAAACACCATATATTTT.

V usage is TRBV6-6 and J usage is TRBJ1-2; tentative D call: TRBD1 (5 bases). Germline lookup yields CDR1 MNHNY and CDR2 SVGAGI (reference sequence). The CDR3 has 15 amino acids. V dropped 4 bases and J dropped 2 bases, with 14 bases sitting between them. CDR3 protein: CASSLQGTTNYGYTF. The CDR3 nucleotides are TGTGCCAGCAGTTTGCAGGGCACCACAAACTATGGCTACACCTTC.

Regarding this clone: An end of the junction differs from the germline gene, which may be a read error. The chain is built from TRBV28 and TRBJ2-5; TRBD2 aligns across 12 bases. From germline, CDR1 is MDHEN and CDR2 SYDVKM. CDR3 length equals 14 residues. Here the CDR3 reads CASSSHLTSGGSHF. The CDR3 DNA reads as TGTGCCAGCAGTTCACACCTAACTAGCGGGGGGTCCCACTTC.